The clone carrying this T cell receptor beta chain has only a few counts. What it recognizes is unknown. Universal primer sites and UMIs were introduced during 5'RACE template-switching synthesis of TCR cDNA. MiXCR, applied by TCRdb to the 5' RACE reads, yields one record per CDR3 protein. The repertoire consists of about 630,000 distinct CDR3 sequences, with about 12% occurring once and the leading ten covering about 15%. The data belong to a study of T cells after yellow fever vaccination. CDR1 SGHRS and CDR2 YFSETQ come from the germline V gene. The CDR3 consists of 16 residues. V lost 4 bases, J lost 8 bases, and 22 bases lay in between. Study-level points and caveats: Clonotypes found in both CD4 and CD8 compartments made up a small share. Contamination by abundant bulk-population clonotypes could be present in FACS-sorted repertoires. Most primary-vaccination clones recurred post-booster (roughly 96% CD4, around 90% CD8).

This chain uses TRBV5-1 with TRBJ2-1; TRBD1 or TRBD2 may be the D gene (6 bases each). This TCR derives from a man in his thirties or forties who received the YFV17D yellow fever vaccine. The sequencing used PBMCs, collected on the day of the yellow fever booster vaccination. The CDR3 bases are TGCGCCAGCAGCACGGGGGCCGGCGGCGGATGGGATGAGCAGTTCTTC. Translated: CASSTGAGGGWDEQFF.